Below, 5 T cell receptor beta chains from the same sample are listed, as sequenced in a study of blood T cell repertoires in COVID-19. Sequenced by immunoSEQ multiplex PCR; TCRdb stores in-frame clones only, minus some. The top ten hold 10% to 13% of the sample, which has approximately 170,000 clones, under 90% seen once. The sample comprised peripheral blood. The receptors were gathered from a woman of 80 years or more with active or convalescent COVID-19.

The chain links TRBV2 to TRBJ1-4; TRBD1 matches at 10 bases. Germline CDR1 is SNHLY and CDR2 is FYNNEI. The CDR3 totals 15 residues. V was clipped by 7 bases and J by 4 bases; unmatched bases: 6. The CDR3 DNA reads as TGTGCCAGCATTGGACAGGGGGTCTTTAATGAAAAACTGTTTTTT. Translated: CASIGQGVFNEKLFF.

The J gene is TRBJ1-1, the V gene TRBV5-1; D is perhaps TRBD1 (5 bases). Trimming cost V 3 bases and J 3 bases, with 12 bases left between them. Germline assignment: CDR1 SGHRS and CDR2 YFSETQ. The CDR3 totals 14 residues. CDR3 sequence: CASSSDGGDTEAFF. The CDR3 DNA is TGCGCCAGCAGCTCCGACGGGGGGGACACTGAAGCTTTCTTT.

V usage is TRBV7-9 and J usage is TRBJ2-3; 8 nucleotides line up with TRBD1. J lost 3 bases, V lost 4 bases, and 6 bases had no gene match. The CDR3 is 15 amino acids. CDR1 and CDR2 from the germline V gene are SEHNR and FQNEAQ (reference sequence). The CDR3, as DNA: TGTGCCAGCAGCTGGACAGGGTGGTCAACAGATACGCAGTATTTT. Protein product: CASSWTGWSTDTQYF.

V is TRBV18 and J is TRBJ2-3, with 8 bases lining up with TRBD1. V lost 2 bases, J lost 1 base, and 5 bases stayed unmatched. This CDR3 spans 16 amino acids. Germline-derived CDR1 and CDR2 are KGHSH and LQKENI. The CDR3 protein is CASSPTPGGGTDTQYF. For the CDR3, the DNA is TGTGCCAGCTCACCAACCCCAGGGGGCGGCACAGATACGCAGTATTTT.

V is TRBV18 and J is TRBJ2-7; tentative D call: TRBD1 (6 bases). The germline V gene encodes CDR1 KGHSH and CDR2 LQKENI. This CDR3 spans 14 amino acids. The V end was cut by 6 bases, the J end by 1 base, with 13 bases between. The CDR3 spells CASSPTRGSYEQYF. For the CDR3, the DNA is TGTGCCAGCTCGCCCACTAGGGGGTCCTACGAGCAGTACTTC.